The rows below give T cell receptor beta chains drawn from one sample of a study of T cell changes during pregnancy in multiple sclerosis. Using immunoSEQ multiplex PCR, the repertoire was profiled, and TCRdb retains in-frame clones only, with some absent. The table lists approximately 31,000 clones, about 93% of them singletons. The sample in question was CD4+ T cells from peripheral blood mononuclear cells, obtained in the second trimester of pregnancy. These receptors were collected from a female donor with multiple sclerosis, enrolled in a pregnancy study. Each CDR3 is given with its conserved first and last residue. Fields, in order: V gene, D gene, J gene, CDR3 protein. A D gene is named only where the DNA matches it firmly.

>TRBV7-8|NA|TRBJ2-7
CASSSTDKITYEQYF
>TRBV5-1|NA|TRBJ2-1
CASSRGLPIDREQFF
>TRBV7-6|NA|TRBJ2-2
CASSPDNTGELFF
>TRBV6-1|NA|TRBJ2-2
CASSDLTGGELFF
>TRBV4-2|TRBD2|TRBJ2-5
CASSHGLAEDQETQYF
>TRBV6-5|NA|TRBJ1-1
CASRTRTIMNTEAFF
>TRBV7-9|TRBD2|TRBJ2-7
CASRGLAAYEQYF
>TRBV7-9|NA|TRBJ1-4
CASSSTLPGHPSEKLFF
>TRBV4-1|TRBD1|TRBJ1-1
CASSQLGQGAPWAFF
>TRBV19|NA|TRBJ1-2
CASIMPGDYYGYTF
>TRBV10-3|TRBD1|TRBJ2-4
CAIWDRAKNIQYF
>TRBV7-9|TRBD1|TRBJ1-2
CASSSPGQGRANYGYTF
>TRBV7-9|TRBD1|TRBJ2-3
CASSWRDRGTDTQYF
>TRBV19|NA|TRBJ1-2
CASRLPGYGYTF
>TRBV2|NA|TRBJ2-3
CASSERHRRGTDTQYF
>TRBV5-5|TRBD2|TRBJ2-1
CASWVGRTSEYNEQFF
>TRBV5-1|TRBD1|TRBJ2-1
CASSLGGQGARSYNEQFF
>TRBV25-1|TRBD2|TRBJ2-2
CASRSGAGGTTGELFF
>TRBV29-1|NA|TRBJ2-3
CSVAGKNTDTQYF
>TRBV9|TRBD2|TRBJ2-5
CASSGGLAAQETQYF
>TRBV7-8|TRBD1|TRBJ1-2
CASSVDRGSGYTF
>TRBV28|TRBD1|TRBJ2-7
CASVETGSYEQYF
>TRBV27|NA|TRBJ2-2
CASSPKGLYTGELFF
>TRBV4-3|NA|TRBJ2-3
CASSQLDRTGTDTQYF
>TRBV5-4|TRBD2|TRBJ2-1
CASSRLAGGLENEQFF
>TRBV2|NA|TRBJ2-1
CASSESMFSKNNEQFF
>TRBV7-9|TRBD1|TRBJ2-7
CASSPGDRAYEQYF
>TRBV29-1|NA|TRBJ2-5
CSVVGSGKGSQYF
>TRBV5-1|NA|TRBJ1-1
CASSFSPTEAFF
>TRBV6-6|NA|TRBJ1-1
CASSYSDIEAFF
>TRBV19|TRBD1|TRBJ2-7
CASSIRTGTSYEQYF
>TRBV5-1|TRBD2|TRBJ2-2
CASSLRFMGGHAGELFF
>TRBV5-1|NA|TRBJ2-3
CASSLTGQYEDTQYF
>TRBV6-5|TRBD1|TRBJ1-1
CASRNAGQVNTEAFF
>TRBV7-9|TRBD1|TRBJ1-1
CASSLGQGNTEAFF